The 23 T cell receptor beta chains below were found in one sample sequenced in a study of T cells in Graves' hyperthyroidism and ophthalmopathy. RNA transcripts were the template for amplifying TCR beta CDR3 regions. During a first-round RT-PCR of the TCR CDR3, the HTBI primer set was used. One entry per CDR3 protein, called by TCRdb with MiXCR from the multiplex PCR reads. The sample lists about 740,000 distinct CDR3 sequences, 11% to 15% seen once, with 9.5% to 13% in the top ten. Input material: blood. The receptors derive from a woman under 30 with Graves' hyperthyroidism.

This clonotype was observed at least ten times. This chain uses TRBV5-1 with TRBJ2-1; 9 nucleotides align to TRBD2. Germline CDR1 reads SGHRS; CDR2 reads YFSETQ. J gave up 6 bases and V 3 bases, and 7 bases lay outside the gene matches. CDR3 length: 15 residues. CDR3 nucleotides: TGCGCCAGCAGCTGGAGCGGGAGGCCTAGCAATGAGCAGTTCTTC. Protein: CASSWSGRPSNEQFF.

This clonotype was counted ten times or more. This chain joins TRBV12-3 or TRBV12-4 and TRBJ2-1; 11 bases agree with TRBD2. This CDR3 comprises 15 residues. V gave up 5 bases and J gave up 7 bases; unmatched junction bases: 7. As DNA, the CDR3 is TGTGCCAGCAGTCTCCCGGGACTAGCGGCGAATGAGCAGTTCTTC. This gives the protein CASSLPGLAANEQFF.

Points on this clonotype: A much larger clone lies a single base off, so this may be a read error. The chain uses TRBV30 and TRBJ1-1, with D possibly TRBD1 on 6 matching bases. The CDR3 loop spans 10 amino acids. Trimming pared 8 bases from V and 11 bases from J, leaving 15 bases between. CDR1 and CDR2 (germline): GTSNPN, SVGIG (reference sequence). The CDR3 DNA sequence: TGTGCCAAACACAGGGTTACGGCTTTCTTT. Amino acid sequence: CAKHRVTAFF.

This clonotype came up many times. J is TRBJ2-3 and V is TRBV27; tentatively, D is TRBD1 or TRBD2 (5 bases each). The CDR3 sequence is 15 residues long. Germline values: CDR1 MNHEY, CDR2 SMNVEV (reference sequence). The V gene lost 3 bases and the J gene lost 2 bases, with 12 bases spanning the gap. CDR3 amino acids: CASSFSGQLTDTQYF. The CDR3 DNA reads TGTGCCAGCAGTTTTTCGGGGCAGCTCACAGATACGCAGTATTTT.

The gene calls are TRBV28 and TRBJ2-1; possibly TRBD2 for D (7 bases). The V gene's germline CDR1 is MDHEN and CDR2 SYDVKM. Trimming removed 4 bases from V and 8 bases from J, with 15 bases in between. This CDR3 contains 14 residues. CDR3 region: CASSSEGGGDEQFF. The CDR3 DNA reads TGTGCCAGCAGTTCGGAGGGGGGGGGCGATGAGCAGTTCTTC. Filled out from reference TRBV28 and TRBJ2-1, the complete variable domain reads DVKVTQSSRYLVKRTGEKVFLECVQDMDHENMFWYRQDPGLGLRLIYFSYDVKMKEKGDIPEGYSVSREKKERFSLILESASTNQTSMYLCASSSEGGGDEQFFGPGTRLTVL.

Ten or more counts support this clonotype. This chain connects TRBV28 to TRBJ2-1; tentatively, D is TRBD1 (6 bases). This CDR3 is 16 amino acids long. Germline CDR1 and CDR2: MDHEN and SYDVKM. V was shortened by 2 bases and J by 4 bases, with 15 bases between the two germline ends. The CDR3 spells CASSLVGGHLYNEQFF. The CDR3, as DNA: TGTGCCAGCAGTTTAGTTGGGGGACACCTATACAATGAGCAGTTCTTC.

In its sample, this clonotype was seen many times. The chain has TRBV7-9 and TRBJ2-3; TRBD1 agrees at 8 bases. The germline gives CDR1 SEHNR, CDR2 FQNEAQ (reference sequence). The CDR3 runs 15 residues. Trimming removed 4 bases from V and 2 bases from J; junction bases left unmatched: 5. The CDR3 protein is CASSSRQGPTDTQYF. The CDR3 DNA reads as TGTGCCAGCAGCTCCCGACAGGGGCCCACAGATACGCAGTATTTT.

The chain is built from TRBV20-1 and TRBJ2-7, with 8 bases aligning to TRBD2. CDR1 and CDR2 from the germline V gene are DFQATT and SNEGSKA (reference sequence). CDR3 size: 15 residues. Trimming at V came to 0 bases and at J to 4 bases, leaving 8 bases not matched to a gene. CDR3 protein: CSARDHGTSPYEQYF. The CDR3 coding sequence is TGCAGTGCTAGAGATCATGGGACTAGTCCTTACGAGCAGTACTTC.

This rearrangement joins TRBV4-2 to TRBJ2-2; D perhaps matches TRBD1 (6 bases). Germline V CDR1 and CDR2: LGHNA, YNFKEQ. Trimming stripped 0 bases from V and 6 bases from J, with 11 bases between. CDR3 length: 15 amino acids. The CDR3 spells CASSQDLGQPGELFF. The DNA for the CDR3 is TGTGCCAGCAGCCAAGATCTAGGACAGCCCGGGGAGCTGTTTTTT.

This clonotype has ten or more counts. The rearrangement joins TRBV30 to TRBJ1-5, with D unclear. Trimming left V 5 bases short and J 2 bases short, with 10 bases between. Per germline, CDR1 GTSNPN and CDR2 SVGIG (reference sequence). The CDR3 is 13 residues long. CDR3 coding DNA: TGTGCCTGGGCAGGCATGGGCAATCAGCCCCAGCATTTT. The encoded protein is CAWAGMGNQPQHF. The whole variable domain, filled in from reference TRBV30 and TRBJ1-5, reads SQTIHQWPATLVQPVGSPLSLECTVEGTSNPNLYWYRQAAGRGLQLLFYSVGIGQISSEVPQNLSASRPQDRQFILSSKKLLLSDSGFYLCAWAGMGNQPQHFGDGTRLSIL.

This chain joins TRBV12-3 or TRBV12-4 and TRBJ1-5; perhaps TRBD1 as D (6 bases). The CDR3 length is 13 residues. V was shortened by 7 bases and J by 5 bases, with 12 bases between the two germline ends. The CDR3: CASTRDKYQPQHF. CDR3 nucleotides: TGTGCCAGCACCCGGGACAAGTATCAGCCCCAGCATTTT.

This clonotype was picked up many times. The chain is built from TRBV20-1 and TRBJ2-5, with D hard to call. Germline V CDR1 and CDR2: DFQATT, SNEGSKA (reference sequence). Deletions cut 1 base from V and 3 bases from J, with 3 bases between. This CDR3 contains 11 residues. The CDR3 spells CSARVEETQYF. In nucleotides, the CDR3 is TGCAGTGCTAGAGTCGAAGAGACCCAGTACTTC.

This clonotype was found many times. The chain uses TRBV2 and TRBJ1-6; D unclear. The CDR3 is made up of 13 amino acids. Germline V gene sequence: CDR1 SNHLY, CDR2 FYNNEI. V was trimmed by 5 bases and J by 5 bases, leaving 7 bases between them. CDR3 residues: CASSRKNNSPLHF. Written as DNA, the CDR3 is TGTGCCAGCAGTCGTAAAAATAATTCACCCCTCCACTTT.

V and J are TRBV6-2 or TRBV6-3 and TRBJ2-5; 8 bases match TRBD1. Germline V lookup: CDR1 MNHEY, CDR2 SVGEGT. This CDR3 is 12 amino acids long. Losses at the gene ends were 7 bases for V and 6 bases for J; bases not matched to a gene: 4. The CDR3 here is CASTDRVKTQYF. CDR3 DNA: TGTGCCAGCACGGACAGGGTTAAGACCCAGTACTTC.

Here the CDR3 DNA reads TGTGCCAGCAGTTTAGGACAGGGGGCTGGCCTCGGCTCCTACAATGAGCAGTTCTTC. This encodes CASSLGQGAGLGSYNEQFF. The gene calls are TRBV6-5 and TRBJ2-1; 11 bases agree with TRBD1. The germline CDR1 and CDR2 sequences are MNHEY and SVGAGI. The CDR3 runs 19 residues. V lost 4 bases and J lost 0; bases outside the gene matches: 11.

The genes are TRBV11-1 and TRBJ1-1; no reliable D call. Per germline, CDR1 SGHAT and CDR2 FQDESV (reference sequence). Trimming stripped 5 bases from V and 4 bases from J, with 17 bases between. The CDR3 length is 15 residues. In DNA form, the CDR3 reads TGTGCCAGCAGCCCCATCGAATGGGGAGGCACTGAAGCTTTCTTT. Its translation is CASSPIEWGGTEAFF.

This clonotype showed up many times. This chain uses TRBV7-2 with TRBJ2-1, with D perhaps matching TRBD2 (5 bases). The V and J ends lost 5 bases and 0 bases respectively, with 8 bases between them. CDR3 length: 14 amino acids. CDR1 and CDR2 from the germline V gene are SGHTA and FQGNSA. The CDR3 DNA reads as TGTGCCAGCAGCCCGCGGGTCTCCTACAATGAGCAGTTCTTC. Its translation is CASSPRVSYNEQFF.

The chain carries TRBV7-2 and TRBJ2-7; weak D call: TRBD1 (5 bases). This CDR3 has 13 amino acids. V was trimmed by 3 bases and J by 12 bases, leaving 18 bases between them. CDR1 is SGHTA, CDR2 FQGNSA, per germline. CDR3 bases: TGTGCCAGCAGCTTGGGTAGACAGCCGAGCCGGTACTTC. It encodes CASSLGRQPSRYF.

On this clonotype itself: Possible read error: a much larger clone is one base away. The J gene is TRBJ2-1, the V gene TRBV6-2 or TRBV6-3; D is possibly TRBD2 (6 bases). The J call is uncertain, as TRBJ2-7 better fits the DNA end. This CDR3 contains 16 residues. Germline V gives CDR1 MNHEY, CDR2 SVGEGT. In DNA, the CDR3 is TGTGCCAGCAGTTCCCATACGGGGGAAAACTACAATGAGCAGTACTTC. Residues: CASSSHTGENYNEQYF.

This clonotype was seen ten or more times. This sequence joins TRBV20-1 and TRBJ1-1, with 11 positions matching TRBD1. Germline CDR1 is DFQATT and CDR2 is SNEGSKA (reference sequence). Trimming cost V 6 bases and J 5 bases; bases outside gene matches: 5. The CDR3 length is 13 residues. For the CDR3, the DNA is TGCAGTGCAAGGACAGGGGGCGCGACTGAAGCTTTCTTT. It encodes CSARTGGATEAFF.

The chain links TRBV30 to TRBJ2-2; D gene uncertain. V was shortened by 2 bases and J by 6 bases, with 13 bases between the two germline ends. This CDR3 region has 14 residues. Germline CDR1 and CDR2: GTSNPN and SVGIG (reference sequence). The CDR3: CAWSTRTTSGELFF. CDR3 coding DNA: TGTGCCTGGAGTACACGGACGACGTCCGGGGAGCTGTTTTTT.

This clonotype was seen at least ten times. CDR3 sequence (DNA): TGTGCCAGCAGCTTAATTAGCGTGAGAGACCCAGGGGAGCAGTACTTC. Protein product: CASSLISVRDPGEQYF. The gene calls are TRBV7-9 and TRBJ2-7; D is tentatively TRBD1 or TRBD2 (5 bases each). CDR3 size: 16 residues. The germline V gene has CDR1 SEHNR and CDR2 FQNEAQ (reference sequence). Trimming pared 2 bases from V and 7 bases from J, leaving 21 bases between.

This clonotype was seen many times. The chain recombines TRBV20-1 with TRBJ2-7; possible D gene TRBD2, 6 bases. Looked up from germline, CDR1 is DFQATT and CDR2 is SNEGSKA (reference sequence). The V end was cut by 0 bases, the J end by 4 bases, with 19 bases between. This CDR3 is built from 16 residues. The chain's CDR3 is CSARDWEAGDTYEQYF. Written as DNA, the CDR3 is TGCAGTGCTAGAGATTGGGAGGCAGGTGACACGTACGAGCAGTACTTC.